The present entry profiles one TCR beta chain with its context. The CDR3 covers 14 residues. V shed 4 bases and J shed 8 bases, with 15 bases lying between them. Germline CDR1 is SGDLS and CDR2 is YYNGEE. This entry is derived from a study of response to subunit inactivated influenza vaccine. In TCRdb, the RT-PCR reads were re-called with MiXCR into one record per CDR3 protein. The table records approximately 500,000 distinct CDR3 sequences, approximately 20% of them present only once. The sample was also reused in another study, on T cells expressing NK-cell markers. That work contributes: The authors made TCR beta cDNA libraries by 5'RACE template switching. This switching added a universal primer site and UMIs. An anti-gamma-delta TCR antibody restricted sorting to alpha-beta TCR T cells in several experiments.

Sequencing used CD4+ T cells sorted from PBMCs, obtained 11 to 12 days after vaccination. The gene calls are TRBV9 and TRBJ2-2, with D unclear. This clonotype was obtained from a man in his fifties who received an inactivated influenza vaccine. The CDR3 here is CASSPRSSSGELFF. For the CDR3, the DNA is TGTGCCAGCAGCCCCCGGAGCAGCTCTGGGGAGCTGTTTTTT.